This TCR beta chain was recorded in a study of blood T cell repertoires in COVID-19. Study-level information: The cDNA or gDNA used as material had been derived from T cells, B-cell-depleted T cells, or PBMCs.

The table came from immunoSEQ multiplex PCR; TCRdb's copy has only in-frame clones and leaves some out. In the table there are fewer than 25,000 clones, about 89% of which are singletons. Germline values: CDR1 LGHDT, CDR2 YNNKEL (reference sequence). The CDR3 length is 13 residues. Deletions cut 2 bases from V and 11 bases from J, with 15 bases between. The source of this sequence is a human donor with active COVID-19. The donor label of this sample is uncertain. The genes are TRBV3-1 (or the pseudogene TRBV3-2) and TRBJ1-2; D perhaps matches TRBD1 (5 bases). Sequenced: peripheral blood. DNA for the CDR3: TGTGCCAGCAGCCAAAGTCTGCGGGGGAGTTACACCTTC. Translating it yields CASSQSLRGSYTF.